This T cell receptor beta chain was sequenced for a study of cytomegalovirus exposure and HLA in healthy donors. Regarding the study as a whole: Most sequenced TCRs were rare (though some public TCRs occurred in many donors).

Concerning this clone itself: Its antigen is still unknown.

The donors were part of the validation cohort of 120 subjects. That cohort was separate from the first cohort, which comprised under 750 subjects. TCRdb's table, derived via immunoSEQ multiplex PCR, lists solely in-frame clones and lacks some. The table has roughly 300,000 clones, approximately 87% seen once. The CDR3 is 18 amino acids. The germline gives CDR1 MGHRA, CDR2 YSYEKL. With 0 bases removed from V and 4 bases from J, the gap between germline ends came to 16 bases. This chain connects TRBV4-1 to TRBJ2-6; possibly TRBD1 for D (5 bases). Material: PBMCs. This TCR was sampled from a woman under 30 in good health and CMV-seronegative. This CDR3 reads CASSQDGPRQLGANVLTF. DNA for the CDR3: TGCGCCAGCAGCCAAGACGGCCCTAGACAGTTGGGGGCCAACGTCCTGACTTTC.